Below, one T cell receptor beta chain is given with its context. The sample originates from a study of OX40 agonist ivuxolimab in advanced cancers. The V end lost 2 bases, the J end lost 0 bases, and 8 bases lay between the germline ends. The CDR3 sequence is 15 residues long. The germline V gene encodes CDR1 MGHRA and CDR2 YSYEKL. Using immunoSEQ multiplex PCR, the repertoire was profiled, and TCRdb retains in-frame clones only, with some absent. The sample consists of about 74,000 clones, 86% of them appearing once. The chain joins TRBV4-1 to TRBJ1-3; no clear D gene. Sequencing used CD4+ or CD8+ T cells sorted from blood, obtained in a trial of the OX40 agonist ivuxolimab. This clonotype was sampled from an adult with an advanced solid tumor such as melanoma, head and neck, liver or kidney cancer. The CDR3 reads CASSQPRDSGNTIYF. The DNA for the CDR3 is TGCGCCAGCAGCCAACCCCGGGACTCTGGAAACACCATATATTTT.